Each of the 7 T cell receptor beta chains below was sequenced from the same sample in a study of regulatory T cells in long-lasting Graves disease. Time point in this sample: persistent/refractory GD, antithyroid drugs over 5 years with positive TRAb. The TCR library was made from RNA extracted from PBMCs. Assembly of TCR beta libraries relied on iRepertoire HTBI primers together with Arm-PCR of CDR3 regions. Each CDR3 protein gets one entry after TCRdb re-called the multiplex PCR reads with MiXCR. The sample comprises 400,000 to 500,000 distinct CDR3 sequences, 20% to 25% of which are singletons, and about 7% rests with the top ten. The specimen comprised peripheral blood mononuclear cells (PBMCs), sampled when the disease was refractory, from a patient treated with antithyroid drugs. These receptors came from a female donor with Graves disease.

This clonotype was seen more than once but under ten times. The V and J genes are TRBV19 and TRBJ1-2; D may be TRBD1 (6 bases). CDR3 length: 17 residues. In germline, CDR1 is LNHDA, CDR2 SQIVND (reference sequence). Trimming removed 5 bases at V and 0 bases at J, with 19 bases between. CDR3 DNA: TGTGCCAGTAGTCCCACAGGACAGTTTGGCGCTAACTATGGCTACACCTTC. Translated: CASSPTGQFGANYGYTF.

This clonotype was counted only a few times. The rearrangement links TRBV29-1 to TRBJ1-1; tentative D call: TRBD1 (6 bases). The V gene lost 6 bases and the J gene lost 10 bases, with 21 bases spanning the gap. There are 13 residues in the CDR3. Germline loops: CDR1 SQVTM, CDR2 ANQGSEA. This chain's CDR3 is CSVGGQIGIGAFF. DNA for the CDR3: TGCAGCGTGGGTGGACAGATAGGGATTGGAGCTTTCTTT.

Turning to this clonotype: Given the absence of the conserved phenylalanine or tryptophan at the CDR3 end, a read error is likely. V and J are TRBV2 and TRBJ1-3; D not certain. Per the germline V gene, CDR1 is SNHLY and CDR2 is FYNNEI. The germline V and J ends were trimmed by 3 bases and 2 bases, with 8 bases remaining between them. This CDR3 contains 14 residues. CDR3 region: CASSDPTTGNTIYS. The DNA for the CDR3 is TGTGCCAGCAGTGACCCAACTACTGGAAACACCATATATTCT.

At least ten counts were recorded for this clonotype. The gene calls are TRBV6-1 and TRBJ1-1, with 8 bases lining up with TRBD1. The CDR3 has 14 amino acids. CDR1 and CDR2 (germline): MNHNS, SASEGT. J was trimmed by 5 bases and V by 5 bases; bases with no gene match: 7. As DNA, the CDR3 is TGTGCCAGCAGTCTTGACAGGGGCGTTACTGAAGCTTTCTTT. It is translated as CASSLDRGVTEAFF.

The CDR3 sequence is CASSFGQARNYGYTF. CDR3 DNA: TGTGCCAGCAGTTTTGGTCAGGCCCGCAACTATGGCTACACCTTC. This chain uses TRBV28 with TRBJ1-2; D unclear. The CDR3 is 15 residues long. V lost 3 bases and J 2 bases, leaving 13 bases between the germline ends. Per the germline V gene, CDR1 is MDHEN and CDR2 is SYDVKM.

The chain is built from TRBV5-1 and TRBJ2-7; weak D call: TRBD2 (6 bases). The CDR3 has 16 residues. Germline V gives CDR1 SGHRS, CDR2 YFSETQ. V was shortened by 0 bases and J by 4 bases, with 17 bases between the two germline ends. CDR3 nucleotide sequence: TGCGCCAGCAGCTTGGGGTTTGGTAGCGGAAAATACGAGCAGTACTTC. It encodes CASSLGFGSGKYEQYF.

A word on this clonotype: A much larger clone sits a single nucleotide away, making a read error possible. CDR3 bases: TGTGCCAGCAGTCCTACACTAGCCAAAAACGTTCAGTACTTC. This gives the protein CASSPTLAKNVQYF. The gene calls are TRBV2 and TRBJ2-4, with a weak D call TRBD2 (6 bases). The length of the CDR3 is 14 residues. Germline loops: CDR1 SNHLY, CDR2 FYNNEI.